This TCR beta chain was retrieved from a study of shared clonotypes between healthy human individuals. Regarding the study as a whole: Sequencing depth was expected to affect clonotype sharing among donors. Relative to their counterparts shared across all four donors, non-shared clonotypes exhibited diminished generation probabilities.

A note on this clone: The antigen is undetermined.

Trimming stripped 4 bases from V and 1 base from J, with 17 bases between. The CDR3 sequence is 16 residues long. Germline V gene lookup returns CDR1 SEHNR and CDR2 FQNEAQ (reference sequence). This table comes from immunoSEQ multiplex PCR, and its TCRdb copy is limited to in-frame clones, with some not included. The sample has about 600,000 clones; 95% to 98% are singletons. Naive CD8 cells were CD45RO-negative, positively selected for CCR7, excluding terminally differentiated effector memory CD45RA+ cells. Free of recent acute infections or vaccinations, the donors were healthy HIV-negative adults.

Sample: naive CD8+ T cells sorted from blood. This sequence originates from a man younger than 45 in good health. The rearrangement uses TRBV7-9 and TRBJ2-7; D gene unclear. The CDR3 loop is CASSWVNGRPSYEQYF. CDR3 sequence (DNA): TGTGCCAGCAGCTGGGTTAACGGGCGGCCGTCCTACGAGCAGTACTTC.